This T cell receptor (beta chain) was captured by sequencing in a study of T cell repertoires in cytomegalovirus infection. As for the study in general: CMV epitopes in the study were HLA-C-restricted (recently identified) and HLA-B-restricted (well studied). Public TCR beta signature analysis indicated the presence of both CMV infection and matching HLA type.

This clonotype was counted a few times. The antigen is undetermined. Germline V gene lookup returns CDR1 SGHNT and CDR2 YYREEE (reference sequence). The V end was cut by 0 bases, the J end by 5 bases, with 7 bases between. The CDR3 totals 13 residues. Study results and limitations: The cumulative frequency of public TCR beta families distinguished individuals who carried CMV together with the relevant HLA. The study found HLA-C-restricted CMV-specific TCR beta clonotypes dominating the ex vivo response.

TCRdb re-called the reads through MiXCR, storing one row per CDR3 protein. This sample has about 890,000 distinct CDR3 sequences, with 31% found just once. The sequencing used cultured CD8+ T cells from PBMCs, collected from culture after CMV antigen stimulation. The chain uses TRBV5-4 and TRBJ2-3; D is unresolved. This TCR was recovered from a human donor in good health (CMV status not recorded). Some clones in this sample may be carry-over from other donors' samples. Here the CDR3 reads CASSLVPLDTQYF. CDR3 DNA sequence: TGTGCCAGCAGCTTGGTTCCCCTAGATACGCAGTATTTT.